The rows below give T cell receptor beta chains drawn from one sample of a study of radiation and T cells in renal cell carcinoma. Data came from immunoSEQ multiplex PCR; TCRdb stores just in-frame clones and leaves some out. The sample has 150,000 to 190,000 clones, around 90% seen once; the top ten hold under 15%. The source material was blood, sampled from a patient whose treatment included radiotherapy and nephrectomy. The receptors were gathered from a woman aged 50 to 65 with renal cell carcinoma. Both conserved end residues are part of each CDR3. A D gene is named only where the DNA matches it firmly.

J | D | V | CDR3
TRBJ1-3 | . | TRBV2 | CASSARQTGNTIYF
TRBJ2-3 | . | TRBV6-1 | CASRAAWNTQYF
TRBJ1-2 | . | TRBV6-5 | CASSYSAGNYGYTF
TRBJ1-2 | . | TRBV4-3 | CASSQPASPRYGYTF
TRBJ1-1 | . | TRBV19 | CASSIIGGLGEAFF
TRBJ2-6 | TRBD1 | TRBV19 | CASSLWGQGYSGANVLTF
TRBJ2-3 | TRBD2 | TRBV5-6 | CASSSGTSSTDTQYF
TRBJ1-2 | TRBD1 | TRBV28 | CASRRQGNYGYTF
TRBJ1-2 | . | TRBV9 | CASSVIGSNYGYTF
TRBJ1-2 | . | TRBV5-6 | CASSPREYTIGGYTF
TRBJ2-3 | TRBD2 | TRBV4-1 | CASSQVLSGTSINTQYF
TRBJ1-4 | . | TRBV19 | CASGASRDEKLFF
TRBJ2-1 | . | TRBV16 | CASSQHTGEGDEQFF
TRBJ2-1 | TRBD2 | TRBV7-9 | CASSLAGTRDWSYNEQFF
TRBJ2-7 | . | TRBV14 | CASSRRGAYEQYF
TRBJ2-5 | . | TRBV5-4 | CASSLALRGGETQYF
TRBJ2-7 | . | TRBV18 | CASSPQGGYEQYF
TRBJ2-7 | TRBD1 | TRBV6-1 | CASSQWDRAYEQYF
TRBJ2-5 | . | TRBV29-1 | CSVDGQGQETQYF
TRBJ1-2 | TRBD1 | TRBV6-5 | CASSRDRGWYYGYTF
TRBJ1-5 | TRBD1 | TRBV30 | CAWSAMTGYQPQHF
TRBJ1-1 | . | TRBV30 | CAWTRQVNTEAFF
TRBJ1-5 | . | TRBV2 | CASSELQGHQPQHF
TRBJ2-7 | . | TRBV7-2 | CASSLATGSSYEQYF
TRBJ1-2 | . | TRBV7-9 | CASSSDTYGYTF
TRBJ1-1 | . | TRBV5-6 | CASSRRGGPVEAFF
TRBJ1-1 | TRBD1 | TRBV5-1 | CASSWGQGATEAFF
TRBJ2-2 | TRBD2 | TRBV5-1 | CASSLAVGLGVTGELFF
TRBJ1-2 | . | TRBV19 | CASREQQTGDYGYTF
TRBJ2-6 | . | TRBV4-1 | CASSPGAFITGANVLTF
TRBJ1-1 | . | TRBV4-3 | CASSQVGTEAFF
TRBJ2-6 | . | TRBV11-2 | CATQMRAPRSGANVLTF
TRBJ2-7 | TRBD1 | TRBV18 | CASRPGTGTYEQYF
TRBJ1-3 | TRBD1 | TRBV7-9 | CASSPRTGGGNTIYF
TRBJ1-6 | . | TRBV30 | CAWSRSSYNSPLHF
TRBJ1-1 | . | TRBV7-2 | CASSLDRTRAFF
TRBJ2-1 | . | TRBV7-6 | CASSPLLAEQFF
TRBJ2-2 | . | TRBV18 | CASSPSTASTGELFF
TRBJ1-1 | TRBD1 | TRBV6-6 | CASITTGGKTEAFF